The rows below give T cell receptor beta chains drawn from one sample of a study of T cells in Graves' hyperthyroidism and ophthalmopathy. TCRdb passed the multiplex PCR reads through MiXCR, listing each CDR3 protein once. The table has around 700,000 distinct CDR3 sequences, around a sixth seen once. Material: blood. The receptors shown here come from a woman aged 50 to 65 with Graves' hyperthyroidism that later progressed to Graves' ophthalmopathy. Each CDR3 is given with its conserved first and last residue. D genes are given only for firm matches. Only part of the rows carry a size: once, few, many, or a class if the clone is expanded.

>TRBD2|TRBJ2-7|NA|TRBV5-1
TGCGCCAGCAGCTTGCCGAGGGGAGGGGAGCAGTACTTC
CASSLPRGGEQYF
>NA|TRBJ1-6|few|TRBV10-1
TGCGCCAGCAGTGATTCCAGGAACGATTCACCCCTCCACTTT
CASSDSRNDSPLHF
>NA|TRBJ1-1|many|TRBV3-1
TGTGCCAGCAGCCAATGGAGGGGAAACACTGAAGCTTTCTTT
CASSQWRGNTEAFF
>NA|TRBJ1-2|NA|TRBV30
TGTGCCTGGAGTGATGGCAGTAACTATGGCTACACCTTC
CAWSDGSNYGYTF
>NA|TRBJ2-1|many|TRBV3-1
TGTGCCAGCAGCCAAGGCGAGGGGTTGGTCAATGAGCAGTTCTTC
CASSQGEGLVNEQFF
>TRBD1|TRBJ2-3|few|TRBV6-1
TGTGCCACCTTCGACAGGGGTAGCACAGATACGCAGTATTTT
CATFDRGSTDTQYF
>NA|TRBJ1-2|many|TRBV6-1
TGTGCCAGCGCCAGGCAGGGGTATGGCTACACCTTC
CASARQGYGYTF
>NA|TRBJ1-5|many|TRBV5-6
TGTGCCAGCAGCTACCTGCCGGATGGCAATCAGCCCCAGCATTTT
CASSYLPDGNQPQHF
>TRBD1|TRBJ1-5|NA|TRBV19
TGTGCCACCGACAGGGGCGCCAGCAATCAGCCCCAGCATTTT
CATDRGASNQPQHF
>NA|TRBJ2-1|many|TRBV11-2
TGTGCCAGCAGCTTAGAGGGGTTCTCCTACAATGAGCAGTTCTTC
CASSLEGFSYNEQFF
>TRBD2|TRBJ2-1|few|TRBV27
TGTGCCAGCGCCCCTTCGGGGGGGTCCTACAATGAGCAGTTCTTC
CASAPSGGSYNEQFF
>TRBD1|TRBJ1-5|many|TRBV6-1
TGTGCCAGCAGTGAACTCGGACAGGGGGGTCAGCCCCAGCATTTT
CASSELGQGGQPQHF
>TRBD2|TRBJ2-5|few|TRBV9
TGTGCCAGCAGCGCAGCGGGGGCGTGGGAGACCCAGTACTTC
CASSAAGAWETQYF
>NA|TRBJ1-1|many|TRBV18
TGTGCCAGCTCACCACAGTCGGAAGGGCCTGAAGCTTTCTTT
CASSPQSEGPEAFF
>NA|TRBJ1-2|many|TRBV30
TGTGCCTGGACTGTAGTCCCGGGTAACTATGGCTACACCTTC
CAWTVVPGNYGYTF
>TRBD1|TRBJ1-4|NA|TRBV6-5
TGTGCCAGCAGTACCGACAGGGAGGGTGAAAAACTGTTTTTT
CASSTDREGEKLFF
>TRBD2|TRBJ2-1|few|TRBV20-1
TGCAGTGCTAGAGGCGGGACTAGCGGGGGGCATCTTTACAATGAGCAGTTCTTC
CSARGGTSGGHLYNEQFF
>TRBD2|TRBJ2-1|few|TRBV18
TGTGCCAGCTCACCAAGTAGCGGGGGTGCTAGCTCCTACAATGAGCAGTTCTTC
CASSPSSGGASSYNEQFF
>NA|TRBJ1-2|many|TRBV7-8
TGTGCCAGCAGCTTAGAGGACAGATACTATGGCTACACCTTC
CASSLEDRYYGYTF
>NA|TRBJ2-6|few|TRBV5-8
TGTGCCAGCAGCTTGGCGGGCCCTGGGGCCAACGTCCTGACTTTC
CASSLAGPGANVLTF
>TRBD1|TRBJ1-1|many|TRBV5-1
TGCGCCAGCAGCTTGACGGGACAGGGGGAAGCTTTCTTT
CASSLTGQGEAFF
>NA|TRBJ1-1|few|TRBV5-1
TGCGCCAGCAGCTTGGCCGGAAAGCCAGAAGCTTTCTTT
CASSLAGKPEAFF
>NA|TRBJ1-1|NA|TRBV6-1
TGTGCCAGCAGTGTATCCGAAGCAAGGGACACTGAAGCTTTCTTT
CASSVSEARDTEAFF
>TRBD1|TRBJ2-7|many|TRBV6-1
TGTGCCAGCAGTGAAAGCAGGGGGAGCTCCTACGAGCAGTACTTC
CASSESRGSSYEQYF
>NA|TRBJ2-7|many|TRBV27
TGTGCCAGCAGTTTAGACCGGGACCCTCCCATTTACGAGCAGTACTTC
CASSLDRDPPIYEQYF
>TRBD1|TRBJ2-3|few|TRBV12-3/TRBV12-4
TGTGCCAGCAGTGAGGACAGGGGGGATTGGTCGACAGATACGCAGTATTTT
CASSEDRGDWSTDTQYF
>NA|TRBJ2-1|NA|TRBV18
TGTGCCAGCTGCCCGGGACGAACCGACAATGAGCAGTTCTTC
CASCPGRTDNEQFF
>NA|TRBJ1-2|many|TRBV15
TGTGCCACCAGCAGATCCTCAGGGACGTATGGCTACACCTTC
CATSRSSGTYGYTF
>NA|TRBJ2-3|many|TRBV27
TGTGCCAGCACTAAGGGGACTAGCACAGATACGCAGTATTTT
CASTKGTSTDTQYF
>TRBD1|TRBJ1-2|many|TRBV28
TGTGCCAGCAGTCCAGCACAACGAACAGGGGAGGGCTACACCTTC
CASSPAQRTGEGYTF
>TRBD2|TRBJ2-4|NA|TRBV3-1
TGTGCCAGCACCGCAACTAGCGGGGGAAACATTCAGTACTTC
CASTATSGGNIQYF
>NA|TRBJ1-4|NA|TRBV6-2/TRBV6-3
TGTGCCAGCAGTTCCACGGCCGATGAAAAACTGTTTTTT
CASSSTADEKLFF
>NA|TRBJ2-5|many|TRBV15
TGTGCCACCAGCAACCGGGACTGTTTGGTTCCCACCCAGTACTTC
CATSNRDCLVPTQYF
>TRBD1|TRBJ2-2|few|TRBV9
TGTGCCAGCAGCGTAGAGATAGGGACAGACACCGGGGAGCTGTTTTTT
CASSVEIGTDTGELFF
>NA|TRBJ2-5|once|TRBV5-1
TGCGCCAGCAGCTCCCGTGTCGTGGGTGGGATTCAAGAGACCCAGTACTTC
CASSSRVVGGIQETQYF
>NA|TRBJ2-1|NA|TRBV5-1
TGCGCCAGCGTGGGCCATCCTTCCTACAATGAGCGGTTCTTC
CASVGHPSYNERFF
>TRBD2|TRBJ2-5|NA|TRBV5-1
TGCGCCAGCAGCCCCCGACTTAGCGGGGGGCAAGAGACCCAGTACTTC
CASSPRLSGGQETQYF
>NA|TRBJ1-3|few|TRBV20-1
TGCAGTGCTAGAGATATTCCGGGGCAGGGTCGAAACACCATATATTTT
CSARDIPGQGRNTIYF
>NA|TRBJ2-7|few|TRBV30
TGTGCCTGGAGTGACAGACAGACCGGGCAGTACTTC
CAWSDRQTGQYF
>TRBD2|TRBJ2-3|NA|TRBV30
TGTGCCTGGGATAGCGGGGGTGGTGGAGATACGCAGTATTTT
CAWDSGGGGDTQYF
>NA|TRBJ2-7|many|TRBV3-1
TGTGCCAGCAGCCAAGATAGGGGGGGGAGAACCTACGAGCAGTACTTC
CASSQDRGGRTYEQYF
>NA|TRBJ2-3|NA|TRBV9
TGTGCCAGCAGCGTAACGAGGGAGTTGGGCTCAGATACGCAGTATTTT
CASSVTRELGSDTQYF
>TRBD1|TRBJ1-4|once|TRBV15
TGTGCCACCAGCAGAGATATACAGGGGGTCGAAAAACTGTTTTTT
CATSRDIQGVEKLFF
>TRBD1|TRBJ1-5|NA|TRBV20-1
TGCAGTGCTAGAGGACAGGGGACGAATCAGCCCCAGCATTTT
CSARGQGTNQPQHF
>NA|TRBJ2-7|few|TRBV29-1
TGCAGCGTTGAGGGAGGTTCGGCACGCGATTCCTACGAGCAGTACTTC
CSVEGGSARDSYEQYF